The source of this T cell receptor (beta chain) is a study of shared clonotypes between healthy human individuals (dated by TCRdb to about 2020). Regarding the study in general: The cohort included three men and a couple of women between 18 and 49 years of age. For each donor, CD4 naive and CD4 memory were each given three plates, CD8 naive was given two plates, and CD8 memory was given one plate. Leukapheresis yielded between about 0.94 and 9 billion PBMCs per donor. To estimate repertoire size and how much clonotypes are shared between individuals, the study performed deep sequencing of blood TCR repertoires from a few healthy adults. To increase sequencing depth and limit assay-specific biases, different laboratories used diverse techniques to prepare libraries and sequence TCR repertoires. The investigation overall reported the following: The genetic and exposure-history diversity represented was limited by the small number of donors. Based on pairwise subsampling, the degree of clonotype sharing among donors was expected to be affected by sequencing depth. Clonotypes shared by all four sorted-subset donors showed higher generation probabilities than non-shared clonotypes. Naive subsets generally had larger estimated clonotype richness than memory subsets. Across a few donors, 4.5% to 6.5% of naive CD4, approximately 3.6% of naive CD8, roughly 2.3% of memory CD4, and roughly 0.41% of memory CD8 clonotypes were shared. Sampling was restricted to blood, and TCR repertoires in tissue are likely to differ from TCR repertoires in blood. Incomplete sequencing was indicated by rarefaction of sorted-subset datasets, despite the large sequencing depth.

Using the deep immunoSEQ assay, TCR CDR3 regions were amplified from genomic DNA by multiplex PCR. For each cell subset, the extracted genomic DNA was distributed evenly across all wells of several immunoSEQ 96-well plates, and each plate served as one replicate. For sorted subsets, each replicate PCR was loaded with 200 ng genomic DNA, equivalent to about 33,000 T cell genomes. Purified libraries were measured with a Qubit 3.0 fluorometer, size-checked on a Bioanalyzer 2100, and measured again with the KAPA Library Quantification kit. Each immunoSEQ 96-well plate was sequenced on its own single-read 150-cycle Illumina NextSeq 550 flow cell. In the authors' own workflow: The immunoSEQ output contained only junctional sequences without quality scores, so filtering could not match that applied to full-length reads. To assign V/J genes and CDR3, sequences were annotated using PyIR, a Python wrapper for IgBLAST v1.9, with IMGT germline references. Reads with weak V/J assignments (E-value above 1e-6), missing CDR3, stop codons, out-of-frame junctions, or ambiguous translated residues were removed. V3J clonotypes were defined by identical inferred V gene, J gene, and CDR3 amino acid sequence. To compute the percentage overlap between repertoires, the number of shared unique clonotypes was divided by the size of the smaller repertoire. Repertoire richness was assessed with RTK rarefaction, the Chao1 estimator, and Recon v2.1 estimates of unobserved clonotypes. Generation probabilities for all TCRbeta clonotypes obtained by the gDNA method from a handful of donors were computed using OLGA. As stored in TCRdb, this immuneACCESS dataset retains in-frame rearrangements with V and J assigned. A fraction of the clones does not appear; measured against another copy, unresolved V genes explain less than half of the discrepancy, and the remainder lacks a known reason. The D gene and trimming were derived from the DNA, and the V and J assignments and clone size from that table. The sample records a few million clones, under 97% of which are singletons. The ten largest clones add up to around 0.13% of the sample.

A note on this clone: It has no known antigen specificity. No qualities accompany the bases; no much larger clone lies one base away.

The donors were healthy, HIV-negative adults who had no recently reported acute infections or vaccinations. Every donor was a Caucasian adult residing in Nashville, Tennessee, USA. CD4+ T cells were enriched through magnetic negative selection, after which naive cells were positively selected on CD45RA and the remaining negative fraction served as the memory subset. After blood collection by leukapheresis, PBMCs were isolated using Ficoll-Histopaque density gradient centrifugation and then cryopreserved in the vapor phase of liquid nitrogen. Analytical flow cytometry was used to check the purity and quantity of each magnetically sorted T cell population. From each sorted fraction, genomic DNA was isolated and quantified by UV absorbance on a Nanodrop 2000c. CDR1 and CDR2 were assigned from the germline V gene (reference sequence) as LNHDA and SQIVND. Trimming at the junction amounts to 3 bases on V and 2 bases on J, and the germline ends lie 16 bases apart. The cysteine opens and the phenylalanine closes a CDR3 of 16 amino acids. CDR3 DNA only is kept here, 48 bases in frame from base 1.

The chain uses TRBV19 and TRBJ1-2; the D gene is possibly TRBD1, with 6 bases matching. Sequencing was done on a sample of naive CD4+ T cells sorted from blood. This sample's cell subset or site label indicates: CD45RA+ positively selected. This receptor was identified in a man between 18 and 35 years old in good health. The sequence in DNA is TGTGCCAGTAGTATGTTACGAGGGGGAGGAAACTATGGCTACACCTTC. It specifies CASSMLRGGGNYGYTF.